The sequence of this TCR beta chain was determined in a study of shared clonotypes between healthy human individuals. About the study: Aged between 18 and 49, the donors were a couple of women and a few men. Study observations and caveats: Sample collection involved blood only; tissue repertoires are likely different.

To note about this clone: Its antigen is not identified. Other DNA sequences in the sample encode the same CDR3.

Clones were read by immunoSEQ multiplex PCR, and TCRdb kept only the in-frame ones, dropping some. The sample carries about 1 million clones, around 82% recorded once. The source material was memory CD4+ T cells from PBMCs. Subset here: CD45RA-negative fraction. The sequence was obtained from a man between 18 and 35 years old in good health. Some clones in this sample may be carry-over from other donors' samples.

CDR3 residues: CASTSRDTQYF. CDR3 bases: TGTGCCAGCACCTCGCGGGATACGCAGTATTTT. The chain links TRBV28 to TRBJ2-3; D unclear. The CDR3 loop spans 11 amino acids. The germline V gene has CDR1 MDHEN and CDR2 SYDVKM. V lost 7 bases and J lost 6, with 8 bases in between.